This entry is about one T cell receptor (beta chain). Described treatment: oral pan-JAK inhibitor, 5-10 mg twice daily. RNA, once extracted, was reverse transcribed into cDNA for use as the sequencing template. TCRdb keeps only in-frame clones here, not all; method: immunoSEQ multiplex PCR. The sample yields around 180,000 clones, 64% seen once. Per the germline V gene, CDR1 is LNHDA and CDR2 is SQIVND (reference sequence). The CDR3 loop spans 16 amino acids. V lost 5 bases and J lost 3; bases outside the gene matches: 11. The source of the sample is a study of CD8+ T cells in alopecia areata. This rearrangement joins TRBV19 to TRBJ1-1; TRBD1 aligns across 8 bases. The specimen comprised CD4+ T cells sorted from blood, sampled around week 50, from a patient treated with tofacitinib. This clonotype originated in a human donor with alopecia areata. The CDR3 sequence is CASSSQDRVGDTEAFF. As DNA, the CDR3 is TGTGCCAGTAGTTCCCAGGACAGGGTGGGAGACACTGAAGCTTTCTTT.